Shown below are 24 T cell receptor beta chains from a single sample sequenced in a study of spatial heterogeneity in lung cancer. Study-level points and caveats: Counts of expanded intratumoral alpha and beta TCRs tracked tumor mutation counts.

These receptors are not linked to any known antigen. Time point described: sample taken at primary tumor resection. Each CDR3 protein is one row after TCRdb ran MiXCR on the 5' RACE reads. The sample has about 9,300 distinct CDR3 sequences, roughly 6.7% seen once; the top ten hold 25% to 30%. Sequencing used lung tumor tissue, obtained at surgery. These receptors were taken from a male donor with early-stage non-small cell lung cancer.

This clonotype has a count of ten or more. V and J are TRBV30 and TRBJ2-7; D not resolved. Trimming removed 4 bases at V and 13 bases at J, with 20 bases between. The CDR3 covers 12 residues. From germline, CDR1 is GTSNPN and CDR2 SVGIG (reference sequence). For the CDR3, the DNA is TGTGCCTGGAACCGGGCCGCCTACGAGCCCTACTTC. This gives the protein CAWNRAAYEPYF.

CDR3 DNA: TGTGCCAGCAGGACAGGGGCTTCCTACGAGCAGTACTTC. Residues: CASRTGASYEQYF. The chain is built from TRBV27 and TRBJ2-7; 8 nucleotides align to TRBD1. Losses at the gene ends were 6 bases for V and 1 base for J; bases not matched to a gene: 2. The CDR3 covers 13 residues. Germline V CDR1 and CDR2: MNHEY, SMNVEV (reference sequence).

Ten or more counts support this clonotype. The J gene is TRBJ1-5, the V gene TRBV9, with a possible D match to TRBD1 (5 bases). Between the trimmed V and J ends, which lost 0 bases and 5 bases, there was a span of 9 bases. The germline gives CDR1 SGDLS, CDR2 YYNGEE. The CDR3 covers 14 residues. The CDR3 spells CASSVGGYDQPQHF. DNA for the CDR3: TGTGCCAGCAGCGTAGGGGGGTACGATCAGCCCCAGCATTTT.

The chain carries TRBV10-3 and TRBJ2-1; tentatively, D is TRBD1 (6 bases). CDR1 and CDR2 from the germline V gene are ENHRY and SYGVKD. CDR3 length equals 14 residues. Trimming left V 2 bases short and J 13 bases short, with 18 bases between. CDR3 protein: CAISEALMGASQFF. The CDR3 nucleotides read TGTGCCATCAGTGAGGCCCTCATGGGGGCCTCCCAGTTCTTC.

By sample fraction, this clonotype is medium-sized. This rearrangement joins TRBV20-1 to TRBJ1-6; D may be TRBD1 (5 bases). The CDR3 totals 15 residues. V was trimmed by 6 bases and J by 9 bases, leaving 21 bases between them. Germline V lookup: CDR1 DFQATT, CDR2 SNEGSKA (reference sequence). The CDR3 DNA follows: TGCAGTGCCCCCGGGACGAGGGGCCCGAGTTCACCCCTCCACTTT. It is translated as CSAPGTRGPSSPLHF.

At least ten counts were recorded for this clonotype. The chain links TRBV27 to TRBJ1-1, with D unclear. The germline V gene encodes CDR1 MNHEY and CDR2 SMNVEV (reference sequence). The V and J ends lost 8 bases and 3 bases respectively, with 19 bases between them. This CDR3 contains 15 residues. In nucleotides, the CDR3 is TGTGCCAGCTTTTTAACCATGGGGTTTTACACTGAAGCTTTCTTT. Its protein product is CASFLTMGFYTEAFF.

The chain combines TRBV10-1 with TRBJ2-1; D call uncertain. Germline V lookup: CDR1 WNHNN, CDR2 SYGVQD (reference sequence). The V and J ends lost 3 bases and 2 bases respectively, with 8 bases between them. The CDR3 is 14 amino acids. The CDR3 loop reads CASSESRTYNEQFF. The CDR3, as DNA: TGCGCCAGCAGTGAAAGCCGGACCTACAATGAGCAGTTCTTC.

This clonotype appeared many times. CDR3 amino acids: CASSHGTGIGYEQFF. The CDR3 coding sequence is TGCGCCAGCAGCCATGGGACAGGGATTGGGTATGAGCAGTTCTTC. The rearrangement uses TRBV4-3 and TRBJ2-1, with TRBD1 identical over 9 bases. The CDR3 extends over 15 amino acids. The germline gives CDR1 LGHNA, CDR2 YSLEER. Unmatched junction bases numbered 8, after V lost 3 bases and J lost 8 bases.

This clonotype was seen more than once but under ten times. This sequence joins TRBV12-3 or TRBV12-4 and TRBJ1-1; no firm D call. CDR3 length equals 13 residues. V was trimmed by 1 base and J by 4 bases, leaving 7 bases between them. The CDR3 DNA reads TGTGCCAGCAGTTTAGGCCCAAGCACTGAAGCTTTCTTT. It yields the protein CASSLGPSTEAFF.

This clonotype was counted at least ten times. The chain recombines TRBV7-2 with TRBJ2-7; D is unresolved. V dropped 1 base and J dropped 3 bases, with 13 bases sitting between them. This CDR3 has 15 residues. Germline CDR1 SGHTA, CDR2 FQGNSA. This CDR3 reads CASSLEGSSFYEQYF. CDR3 nucleotide sequence: TGTGCCAGCAGCTTAGAAGGGTCCTCTTTCTACGAGCAGTACTTC.

The table lists this clonotype with a few counts. This rearrangement joins TRBV23-1 to TRBJ2-2; no clear D. TRBV23-1 is an ORF, with its function uncertain. The ends were cut back, 8 bases at V and 4 bases at J, with 2 bases in the middle. The CDR3 contains 10 residues. CDR3: CASLTGELFF. DNA of the CDR3: TGCGCCAGCCTCACCGGGGAGCTGTTTTTT.

This clonotype was counted between two and nine times. The V and J genes are TRBV7-2 and TRBJ2-1; no firm D call. The V gene lost 5 bases and the J gene lost 9 bases, with 8 bases spanning the gap. The CDR3 spans 11 residues. The V gene's germline CDR1 is SGHTA and CDR2 FQGNSA. CDR3 loop: CASSPLSEQFF. DNA for the CDR3: TGTGCCAGCAGCCCGTTGAGTGAGCAGTTCTTC.

This clonotype was counted at least ten times. Its ends do not fully match the called genes, so a read error is possible. V is TRBV7-7 and J is TRBJ2-5; D gene uncertain. CDR3 length: 16 amino acids. CDR1 and CDR2 (germline): SSHAT, FNYEAQ (reference sequence). CDR3 sequence: CASSLGRLIAQETQYF. The CDR3 bases are TGTGCTAGCAGCTTAGGCCGCCTTATTGCCCAAGAGACCCAGTACTTC.

The table lists this clonotype with many counts. This sequence joins TRBV28 and TRBJ2-7, with D possibly TRBD1 on 7 matching bases. There are 15 residues in the CDR3. V was clipped by 4 bases and J by 2 bases, with 15 bases between them. Germline V gene lookup returns CDR1 MDHEN and CDR2 SYDVKM. CDR3 sequence reads: CASSSGAGQPYEQYF. The CDR3 bases are TGTGCCAGCAGTTCAGGGGCGGGACAGCCCTACGAGCAGTACTTC.

Within the sample, this clonotype is medium-sized. CDR3 residues: CASSYAGNYGYTF. The CDR3 DNA follows: TGTGCCAGCAGTTACGCGGGAAACTATGGCTACACCTTC. The J gene is TRBJ1-2, the V gene TRBV6-2 or TRBV6-3, with D unclear. The CDR3 runs to 13 residues. Germline V CDR1 and CDR2: MNHEY, SVGEGT. V was shortened by 2 bases and J by 2 bases, with 6 bases between the two germline ends.

This clonotype was observed many times. J is TRBJ1-1 and V is TRBV21-1; the D call of TRBD1 is as the table states it, not checked on the DNA. TRBV21-1 is assigned pseudogene status. The CDR3 has 15 residues. In DNA, the CDR3 is TGTGCCAGCAGCAAAGGCCTGTTAGGGGACACTGAAGCTTTCTTT. The encoded protein is CASSKGLLGDTEAFF.

The V and J genes are TRBV23-1 and TRBJ2-2; no reliable D call. TRBV23-1 is an open reading frame, and its role is uncertain. This CDR3 is 17 amino acids long. V was cut by 3 bases and J by 4 bases, with 18 bases left in between. CDR3 nucleotides: TGCGCCAGCAGTCATTCGAGGACCGATATAAGCACCGGGGAGCTGTTTTTT. Residues: CASSHSRTDISTGELFF.

This clonotype has a handful of counts. The gene calls are TRBV20-1 and TRBJ1-6, with a weak D call TRBD1 (6 bases). This CDR3 has 16 amino acids. The germline V gene encodes CDR1 DFQATT and CDR2 SNEGSKA (reference sequence). V lost 5 bases, J lost 6 bases, and 20 bases lay in between. The CDR3, as DNA: TGCAGTGCTCGACCAATCACAGGGTCCATTAATTCACCCCTCCACTTT. Protein: CSARPITGSINSPLHF.

By share of the sample, this clonotype is medium-sized. J is TRBJ2-1 and V is TRBV11-2; 9 bases are shared with TRBD2. The germline gives CDR1 SGHAT, CDR2 FQNNGV. J gave up 9 bases and V 7 bases, and 10 bases lay outside the gene matches. The CDR3 runs to 14 residues. CDR3 DNA sequence: TGTGCCAGCACCCTCACAGCGGGGGGTGGTGAGCAGTTCTTC. Its translation is CASTLTAGGGEQFF.

J is TRBJ2-5 and V is TRBV20-1, with TRBD2 matching over 10 bases. Trimming took 6 bases from V and 2 from J; bases not matched to a gene: 6. This CDR3 region has 14 residues. Per germline, CDR1 DFQATT and CDR2 SNEGSKA (reference sequence). The CDR3 spells CSAVAGGLQETQYF. CDR3 nucleotide sequence: TGCAGTGCGGTAGCGGGGGGCCTTCAAGAGACCCAGTACTTC.

This clonotype appeared many times. The chain couples TRBV20-1 to TRBJ1-1; D is uncertain. This CDR3 has 11 amino acids. The V gene lost 1 base and the J gene lost 4 bases, with 4 bases spanning the gap. The germline V gene encodes CDR1 DFQATT and CDR2 SNEGSKA (reference sequence). CDR3 amino acids: CSARASTEAFF. In DNA form, the CDR3 reads TGCAGTGCTAGAGCCAGCACTGAAGCTTTCTTT.

This clonotype was seen repeatedly, ten times or more. This chain links TRBV4-3 with TRBJ1-4; D is perhaps TRBD1 (5 bases). V lost 0 bases and J lost 0, with 14 bases in between. There are 18 residues in the CDR3. The germline V gene has CDR1 LGHNA and CDR2 YSLEER. The CDR3 sequence: CASSQEFWDRATNEKLFF. The CDR3 nucleotides read TGCGCCAGCAGCCAAGAATTTTGGGACCGCGCAACTAATGAAAAACTGTTTTTT.

This clonotype was seen many times. J is TRBJ2-7 and V is TRBV9; the D gene is possibly TRBD2 (5 bases). V dropped 0 bases and J dropped 3 bases, with 13 bases sitting between them. The germline gives CDR1 SGDLS, CDR2 YYNGEE. There are 15 residues in the CDR3. The CDR3 nucleotides read TGTGCCAGCAGCGTAGCGCCCGGGAACAACTACGAGCAGTACTTC. It yields the protein CASSVAPGNNYEQYF.

The chain has TRBV2 and TRBJ2-5; the D gene is possibly TRBD2 (7 bases). Trimming removed 7 bases from V and 1 base from J, with 19 bases in between. The CDR3 consists of 16 residues. In germline, CDR1 is SNHLY, CDR2 FYNNEI. CDR3 in amino acids: CASKSLRGPSQETQYF. The CDR3 DNA reads TGTGCCAGCAAATCTTTGCGGGGGCCGTCCCAAGAGACCCAGTACTTC.